Each of the 5 T cell receptor beta chains below was sequenced from the same sample in a study of cytomegalovirus exposure and HLA in healthy donors. The PCR had 60 Vbeta and 13 Jbeta primers. The protocol was immunoSEQ multiplex PCR, while the TCRdb copy is restricted to in-frame clones and leaves out a portion. This sample yields 120,000 or so clones, of which under 80% are seen a single time; less than 4% belongs to the top ten. The sample comprised PBMCs. These receptors all stem from a man in his forties in good health and CMV-seropositive.

The V and J genes are TRBV7-6 and TRBJ1-4; 8 positions match TRBD1. Germline CDR1 is SGHVS and CDR2 is FNYEAQ. CDR3 size: 17 residues. J was trimmed by 5 bases and V by 3 bases; bases with no gene match: 11. The CDR3: CASSLAYPQGGNEKLFF. CDR3 in DNA: TGTGCCAGCAGCTTGGCCTACCCACAGGGGGGGAATGAAAAACTGTTTTTT.

This clone was counted many times. This chain links TRBV11-2 with TRBJ2-2, with D perhaps matching TRBD2 (6 bases). The germline V gene encodes CDR1 SGHAT and CDR2 FQNNGV. V lost 5 bases and J 4 bases, leaving 14 bases between the germline ends. The CDR3 loop spans 15 amino acids. Here the CDR3 DNA reads TGTGCCAGCAGCGGGTGGGTAGCGGTCACCGGGGAGCTGTTTTTT. Amino acids: CASSGWVAVTGELFF.

This chain links TRBV5-6 with TRBJ1-3, with D possibly TRBD1 on 5 matching bases. This CDR3 spans 15 amino acids. Trimming took 2 bases from V and 0 from J, leaving 9 bases between them. Germline loops: CDR1 SGHDT, CDR2 YYEEEE. The CDR3 DNA sequence: TGTGCCAGCAGCTTTGGGGGGAACTCTGGAAACACCATATATTTT. Its translation: CASSFGGNSGNTIYF. The full variable domain, rest sourced from reference TRBV5-6 and TRBJ1-3, is DAGVTQSPTHLIKTRGQQVTLRCSPKSGHDTVSWYQQALGQGPQFIFQYYEEEERQRGNFPDRFSGHQFPNYSSELNVNALLLGDSALYLCASSFGGNSGNTIYFGEGSWLTVV.

This clone was seen once. The junction shows a germline mismatch at one end, possibly a read error. V and J are TRBV28 and TRBJ2-7, with D tentatively TRBD2 (6 bases). Germline values: CDR1 MDHEN, CDR2 SYDVKM. The CDR3 covers 13 residues. The CDR3 protein is CASSLSSRGPSNF. The CDR3 DNA follows: TGTGCCAGCAGTCTTTCATCGCGGGGACCCTCCAACTTC.

CDR3 sequence reads: CASSLNSLNTEAFF. Here the CDR3 DNA reads TGTGCCAGCAGTTTAAACAGCCTGAACACTGAAGCTTTCTTT. The genes are TRBV27 and TRBJ1-1; D unresolved. CDR3 length: 14 residues. V was cut by 2 bases and J by 0 bases, with 7 bases left in between. CDR1 and CDR2 from the germline V gene are MNHEY and SMNVEV (reference sequence).